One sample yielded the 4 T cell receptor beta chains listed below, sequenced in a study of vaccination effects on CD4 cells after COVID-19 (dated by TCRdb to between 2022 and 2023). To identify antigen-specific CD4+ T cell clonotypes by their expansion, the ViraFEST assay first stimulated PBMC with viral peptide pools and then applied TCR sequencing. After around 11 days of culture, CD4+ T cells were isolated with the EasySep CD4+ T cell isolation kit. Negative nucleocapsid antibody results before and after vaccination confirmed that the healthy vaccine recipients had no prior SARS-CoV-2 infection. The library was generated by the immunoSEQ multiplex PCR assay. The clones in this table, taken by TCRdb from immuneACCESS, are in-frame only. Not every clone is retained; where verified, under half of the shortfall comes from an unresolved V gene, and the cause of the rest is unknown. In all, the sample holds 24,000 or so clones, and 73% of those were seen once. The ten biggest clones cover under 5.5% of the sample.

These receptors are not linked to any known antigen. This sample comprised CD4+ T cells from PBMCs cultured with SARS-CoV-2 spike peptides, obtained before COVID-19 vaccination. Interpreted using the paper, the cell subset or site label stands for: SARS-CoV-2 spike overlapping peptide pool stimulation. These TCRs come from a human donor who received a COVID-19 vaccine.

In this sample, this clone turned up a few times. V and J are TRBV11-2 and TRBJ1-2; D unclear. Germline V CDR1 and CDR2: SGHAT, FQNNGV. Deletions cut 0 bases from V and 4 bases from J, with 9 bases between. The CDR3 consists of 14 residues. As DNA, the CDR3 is TGTGCCAGCAGCTTAGATCGGGAGCGCTATGGCTACACCTTC. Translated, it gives CASSLDRERYGYTF.

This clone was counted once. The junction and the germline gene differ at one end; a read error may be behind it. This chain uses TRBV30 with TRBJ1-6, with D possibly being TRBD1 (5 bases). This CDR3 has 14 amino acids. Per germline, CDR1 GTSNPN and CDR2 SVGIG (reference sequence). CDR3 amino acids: CAWDRDSNNSPLHF. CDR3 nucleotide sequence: TGTGCCTGGGACCGGGACTCCAATAATTCACCCCTCCACTTT.

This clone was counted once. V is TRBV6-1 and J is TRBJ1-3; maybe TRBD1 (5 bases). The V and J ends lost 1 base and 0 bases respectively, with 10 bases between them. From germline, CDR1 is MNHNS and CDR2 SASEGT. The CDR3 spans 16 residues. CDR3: CASSEVEGHSGNTIYF. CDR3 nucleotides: TGTGCCAGCAGTGAAGTAGAGGGGCACTCTGGAAACACCATATATTTT.

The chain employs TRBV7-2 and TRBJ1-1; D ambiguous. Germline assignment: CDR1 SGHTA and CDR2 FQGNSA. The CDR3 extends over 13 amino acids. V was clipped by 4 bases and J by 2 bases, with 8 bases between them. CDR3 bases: TGTGCCAGCAGCTCGTGGGCTAACACTGAAGCTTTCTTT. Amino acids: CASSSWANTEAFF.